The rows below give T cell receptor beta chains drawn from one sample of a study of Ad26.COV2.S vaccination and SARS-CoV-2 variants. Sequenced by immunoSEQ multiplex PCR; TCRdb stores in-frame clones only, minus some. Of approximately 300,000 clones listed, roughly 86% are singletons. The material was peripheral blood, obtained in a trial of Ad26.COV2.S vaccine versus placebo. These receptors were taken from a person between 18 and 65 years old who received the Ad26.COV2.S COVID-19 vaccine or a placebo. Each CDR3 is given with its conserved first and last residue. A D gene is named only where the DNA matches it firmly. Size values are once, few and many counts, or a class for expanded clones, and some rows have none.

NA TRBJ1-2 NA TRBV5-1 TGCGCCAGCAGCCCAACAGCTGCCCAGTATGGCTACACCTTC CASSPTAAQYGYTF
NA TRBJ1-3 NA TRBV18 TGTGCCAGCTCACCGACTAACATTATGGCGGGAAACACCATATATTTT CASSPTNIMAGNTIYF
NA TRBJ2-7 TRBD1 TRBV5-1 TGCGCCAGCAGCTTTGGACAGGGAGGCCTCTACGAGCAGTACTTC CASSFGQGGLYEQYF
NA TRBJ1-2 NA TRBV7-6 TGTGCCAGCTCGCCAGGGGTTAACTATGGCTACACCTTC CASSPGVNYGYTF
NA TRBJ2-7 NA TRBV14 TGTGCCAGCAGCCAAGTAGACGGGACGGTTTCCTACGAGCAGTACTTC CASSQVDGTVSYEQYF
NA TRBJ2-1 NA TRBV5-1 TGCGCCAGCAGCTCTTCGACGGGATCCTACAATGAGCAGTTCTTC CASSSSTGSYNEQFF
NA TRBJ2-7 NA TRBV5-1 TGCGCCAGCAGCGGACTGGAAACCTCCGTGAGAGACGAGCAGTACTTC CASSGLETSVRDEQYF
NA TRBJ1-2 NA TRBV16 TGTGCCAGCAGCCCAACAGAGGTAGTCGGCTACACCTTC CASSPTEVVGYTF
NA TRBJ1-6 NA TRBV7-8 TGTGCCAGCACTAACCTTGGTTCACCCCTCCACTTT CASTNLGSPLHF
NA TRBJ2-2 NA TRBV2 TGTGCCAGCACCTCCGAGGGAGGCACCGGGGAGCTGTTTTTT CASTSEGGTGELFF
NA TRBJ1-6 TRBD1 TRBV14 TGTGCCAGCAGCCAAGAACCGGACAGGGGCTATAATTCACCCCTCCACTTT CASSQEPDRGYNSPLHF
NA TRBJ2-1 TRBD1 TRBV19 TGTGCCAGTAGTACAACTTTCGACCCGGGACAGGGGTACAATGAGCAGTTCTTC CASSTTFDPGQGYNEQFF
NA TRBJ1-1 TRBD1 TRBV5-1 TGCGCCAGCAGCGGCGGGACAGGGGGCTCTCCTGAAGCTTTCTTT CASSGGTGGSPEAFF
few TRBJ1-2 TRBD1 TRBV19 TGTGCCAGTACCCGAAGGACAGGGTACTATGGCTACACCTTC CASTRRTGYYGYTF
NA TRBJ2-2 TRBD2 TRBV6-6 TGTGCCAGCAGTCCTTCCGGGGGTCTAGCGGGGCGATACACCGGGGAGCTGTTTTTT CASSPSGGLAGRYTGELFF
NA TRBJ2-7 NA TRBV27 TGTGCCAGCAGTTTAAGGTGGAGCTACGAGCAGTACTTC CASSLRWSYEQYF
NA TRBJ2-3 TRBD2 TRBV29-1 TGCAGCGTAGGGACTAGCGGTTGGGATACGCAGTATTTT CSVGTSGWDTQYF
NA TRBJ2-3 TRBD2 TRBV24-1 TGTGCCACCAGTGAACTAACTAGCGGGGGTCAGTACACAGATACGCAGTATTTT CATSELTSGGQYTDTQYF
once TRBJ2-5 NA TRBV11-3 TGTGCCAGCAGCTTAGGGGGGCAGGGGAAGAAGACCCAGTACTTC CASSLGGQGKKTQYF
NA TRBJ1-1 TRBD1 TRBV18 TGTGCCAGCTCACCGCCCCGGACAGGGGGCATGAACACTGAAGCTTTCTTT CASSPPRTGGMNTEAFF
NA TRBJ1-2 NA TRBV5-1 TGCGCCAGCAGCTCACAGGGTACTAACTATGGCTACACCTTC CASSSQGTNYGYTF
NA TRBJ2-7 TRBD2 TRBV5-1 TGCGCCAGCAGCTTGGGGCGGGAGACAAGCTCCTACGAGCAGTACTTC CASSLGRETSSYEQYF
NA TRBJ1-4 TRBD1 TRBV28 TGTGCCAGCAGTAACATACAGGGGGGTAATGAAAAACTGTTTTTT CASSNIQGGNEKLFF
few TRBJ1-5 NA TRBV12-3/TRBV12-4 TGTGCCAGCAGACCGGGGGGTCAGCCCCAGCATTTT CASRPGGQPQHF
NA TRBJ1-6 TRBD1 TRBV3-1/TRBV3-2 TGTGCCAGCAGCCGAAGTGAGACAGGGGGTTCACCCCTCCACTTT CASSRSETGGSPLHF
NA TRBJ2-5 NA TRBV2 TGTGCCAGCAACAGCGCCCAAGAGACCCAGTACTTC CASNSAQETQYF
NA TRBJ2-3 TRBD1 TRBV4-3 TGCGCCAGCAGCCAAGATCAAGGGACAGCCTACACAGATACGCAGTATTTT CASSQDQGTAYTDTQYF
NA TRBJ1-2 NA TRBV6-5 TGTGCCAGCAATGCAGGATTCAGGAACTATGGCTACACCTTC CASNAGFRNYGYTF
once TRBJ2-5 NA TRBV5-6 TGTGCCAGCAGCTCCTTAATAACTATGGGTGGGGAGACCCAGTACTTC CASSSLITMGGETQYF
NA TRBJ1-4 NA TRBV4-3 TGCGCCAGCAGCCTTACACGGGGGCCGGAAAAACTGTTTTTT CASSLTRGPEKLFF
NA TRBJ2-1 TRBD1 TRBV7-9 TGTGCCAGCAGCCCGCCCCGGACAGGGATCAATGAGCAGTTCTTC CASSPPRTGINEQFF
NA TRBJ2-7 TRBD2 TRBV3-1/TRBV3-2 TGTGCCAGCCGGCGGGGGGGCCCTGTAGTAGGATCCTACGAGCAGTACTTC CASRRGGPVVGSYEQYF
NA TRBJ2-3 NA TRBV4-3 TGCGCCAGCAGCCAAGAGTCAGGCGGGGCCCGCACAGATACGCAGTATTTT CASSQESGGARTDTQYF
few TRBJ2-2 NA TRBV2 TGTGCCAGCAGTGAAGAGGACATCAACACCGGGGAGCTGTTTTTT CASSEEDINTGELFF
NA TRBJ2-5 TRBD2 TRBV20-1 TGCAGTGCTAGTGGGTCGAGCGGGGGGGAAGAGACCCAGTACTTC CSASGSSGGEETQYF
NA TRBJ2-5 TRBD2 TRBV10-3 TGTGCCATCAGTGAGTCGGGGACTAGCGGAAAAGAGACCCAGTACTTC CAISESGTSGKETQYF
NA TRBJ1-1 NA TRBV9 TGTGCCAGCAGCCCGAGACTGATGAACACTGAAGCTTTCTTT CASSPRLMNTEAFF
NA TRBJ2-6 NA TRBV7-2 TGTGCCAGCAGCTTACCCCCTCGACCCCGCGGGGCCAACGTCCTGACTTTC CASSLPPRPRGANVLTF